A single TCR beta chain is shown here with its context. Its specific antigen is unknown. The sample holds no much larger clone one base away, and base qualities are not on file. The treatment or condition label, as the study defines it: in vitro stimulation with specific CMV peptide epitopes to enrich CMV-specific T cells. This sample was taken from a study of T cell repertoires in cytomegalovirus infection (dated by TCRdb to 2018 to 2020). Concerning the study at large: Alongside well-studied HLA-B-restricted epitopes, the peptide stimulations were aimed at recently identified HLA-C-restricted CMV epitopes, whose presentation resists viral immunomodulation. The HLA type of each donor mattered for the analysis, because public TCR beta signatures pointed to carriage of CMV infection along with the matching HLA type. Results the study describes overall, beyond this receptor: In both this cohort and an independent roughly 400-donor cohort, the cumulative frequency of public TCR beta family members distinguished carriers of CMV infection plus the relevant HLA type. The ex vivo response was dominated by HLA-C-restricted CMV-specific TCR beta clonotypes, and the single most frequent clonotype in two of eight donors was supplied by these HLA-C-restricted clonotypes.

Taken from cysteine to phenylalanine, the CDR3 has 11 residues. The only DNA kept is the CDR3, 33 bases in frame from the first base. V and J are truncated by 7 bases and 12 bases respectively, leaving an intervening sequence of 15 bases. Per the germline V gene, SQVTM is the CDR1 and ANQGSEA is the CDR2. The data were produced on an Illumina HiSeq 1500. The raw public data were reprocessed by TCRdb itself: fastp quality trimming at Q25, MiXCR clonotype calling, in-frame beta chains only. Rows are combined by CDR3 protein, so each entry shows the most common genes and DNA. The sample table records about 770,000 distinct CDR3 sequences; 25% to 35% of these occur just once. Around 12% of the sample belongs to the ten largest clones.

This receptor chain uses TRBV29-1 and TRBJ1-4; 5 matching bases give a weak D call of TRBD1. This TCR was recovered from a human donor in good health (CMV status not recorded). Some clones in this sample may be carry-over from other donors' samples. The starting material was cultured CD8+ T cells from PBMCs, obtained from culture after CMV antigen stimulation. The CDR3 has the sequence CSGVRDWELFF. The DNA sequence is given as TGCAGCGGTGTCAGGGATTGGGAACTGTTTTTT.